This TCR beta chain came from a study of T-cell memory formation after mild COVID-19. The overall study: TCR clusters were mostly confined to one donor each. Study-level findings and limits: Researchers found some responding clones in pre-infection memory, a sign that cross-reactive memory joined. Contracting clones from day 15 to 85 showed balanced CD4/CD8; later expanders favored CD4+.

The ends lost 0 bases at V and 4 bases at J; junction bases unmatched: 2. This CDR3 contains 16 residues. Germline V gene lookup returns CDR1 SGHVS and CDR2 FNYEAQ. Libraries for TCRalpha and TCRbeta carried sample barcodes and unique molecular identifiers via 5'RACE. One entry per CDR3 protein, called by TCRdb with MiXCR from the 5' RACE reads. The repertoire holds roughly 600,000 distinct CDR3 sequences, with over 15% as singletons. Comments on this clonotype: Antigen specificity is unknown.

The sequence was collected from an adult woman who had mild COVID-19 (a few samples of this study predate the infection). Cell type and time point are not known. The chain has TRBV7-6 and TRBJ2-7, with 14 bases matching TRBD2. Sequencing input: PBMCs or a T cell subset sorted from them (not recorded which). DNA of the CDR3: TGTGCCAGCAGCTTAGCGGGACTAGCGGGGGAATACGAGCAGTACTTC. As protein: CASSLAGLAGEYEQYF.